The 11 T cell receptor beta chains presented below share a single source sample, sequenced in a study of blood T cell repertoires in COVID-19. Data came from immunoSEQ multiplex PCR; TCRdb stores just in-frame clones and leaves some out. The sample yields about 200,000 clones, 89% seen once. Material for sequencing was peripheral blood. These receptor sequences come from a man aged 40-49 years with acute or convalescent COVID-19.

This chain joins TRBV19 and TRBJ2-5; possibly TRBD1 for D (6 bases). This CDR3 is 13 amino acids long. CDR1 is LNHDA, CDR2 SQIVND, per germline (reference sequence). V was pared by 4 bases and J by 2 bases, with 8 bases between. The CDR3 reads CASSRGQQETQYF. The CDR3 coding sequence is TGTGCCAGTAGTAGAGGACAGCAAGAGACCCAGTACTTC.

This chain uses TRBV14 with TRBJ2-7; a possible D gene is TRBD1 (6 bases). This CDR3 contains 15 residues. CDR1 SGHDN and CDR2 FVKESK come from the germline V gene. The V end lost 0 bases, the J end lost 2 bases, and 11 bases lay between the germline ends. CDR3 sequence: CASSQDTGLAYEQYF. The CDR3 nucleotides read TGTGCCAGCAGCCAAGATACAGGGCTAGCCTACGAGCAGTACTTC.

V and J are TRBV30 and TRBJ2-1; 9 nucleotides agree with TRBD1. V shed 2 bases, J shed 5 bases, and the junction held 7 bases outside the gene matches. This CDR3 spans 15 amino acids. CDR1 and CDR2 from the germline V gene are GTSNPN and SVGIG (reference sequence). CDR3 sequence reads: CAWSRGQGVNNEQFF. The CDR3 DNA is TGTGCCTGGAGTAGGGGACAGGGAGTTAACAATGAGCAGTTCTTC.

The chain uses TRBV15 and TRBJ1-5, with 10 bases identical to TRBD1. The CDR3 has 19 amino acids. Germline lookup yields CDR1 LNHNV and CDR2 YYDKDF (reference sequence). Trimming cost V 0 bases and J 4 bases; bases outside gene matches: 12. The CDR3 coding sequence is TGTGCCACCAGCAGAGATCGGGTCGACAGGGGGCGTGGGAATCAGCCCCAGCATTTT. Translating gives CATSRDRVDRGRGNQPQHF. Complete variable domain (other parts from reference TRBV15 and TRBJ1-5): DAMVIQNPRYQVTQFGKPVTLSCSQTLNHNVMYWYQQKSSQAPKLLFHYYDKDFNNEADTPDNFQSRRPNTSFCFLDIRSPGLGDTAMYLCATSRDRVDRGRGNQPQHFGDGTRLSIL.

This clone was recorded once. Additional DNA sequences in this sample encode the identical CDR3. The gene calls are TRBV7-2 and TRBJ1-2; 10 bases are a match to TRBD1. The CDR3 contains 15 residues. V gave up 5 bases and J gave up 2 bases; unmatched junction bases: 5. Germline V CDR1 and CDR2: SGHTA, FQGNSA. The CDR3 DNA is TGTGCCAGCAGCCGGGACAGGGGCCCCAACTATGGCTACACCTTC. Protein product: CASSRDRGPNYGYTF. Based on the CDR3 plus reference TRBV7-2 and TRBJ1-2, the full variable domain is GAGVSQSPSNKVTEKGKDVELRCDPISGHTALYWYRQSLGQGLEFLIYFQGNSAPDKSGLPSDRFSAERTGGSVSTLTIQRTQQEDSAVYLCASSRDRGPNYGYTFGSGTRLTVV.

V usage is TRBV28 and J usage is TRBJ2-2; 9 nucleotides agree with TRBD1. Germline lookup yields CDR1 MDHEN and CDR2 SYDVKM. The CDR3 is 17 amino acids. J was trimmed by 7 bases and V by 5 bases; bases with no gene match: 14. CDR3: CASSGFGDRGYIGELFF. CDR3 bases: TGTGCCAGCAGTGGTTTCGGAGACAGGGGGTACATCGGGGAGCTGTTTTTT.

The rearrangement uses TRBV7-3 and TRBJ1-1; 7 bases are a match to TRBD1. V lost 4 bases and J lost 1; bases outside the gene matches: 3. Germline CDR1 and CDR2: SGHTA and FQGTGA. The CDR3 consists of 14 residues. The CDR3 nucleotides are TGTGCCAGCAGCTCCGGGACAGCGAACACTGAAGCTTTCTTT. Encoded protein: CASSSGTANTEAFF.

The CDR3 spells CASSPDRVGYNEQFF. The CDR3 coding sequence is TGTGCCAGCAGTCCCGACAGGGTGGGCTACAATGAGCAGTTCTTC. This chain joins TRBV27 and TRBJ2-1, with 7 positions matching TRBD1. Germline CDR1 and CDR2: MNHEY and SMNVEV (reference sequence). The length of the CDR3 is 15 residues. Losses at the gene ends were 5 bases for V and 3 bases for J; bases not matched to a gene: 7.

A word on this clone: This same CDR3 is encoded by further DNA sequences in the sample. The rearrangement joins TRBV21-1 to TRBJ1-1; TRBD1 was called by the table and not checked on the DNA. TRBV21-1 is classified as a pseudogene. This CDR3 has 13 residues. The CDR3 is CASSKDRGTEAFF. CDR3 in DNA: TGTGCCAGCAGCAAAGACAGGGGCACTGAAGCTTTCTTT.

This sequence joins TRBV7-2 and TRBJ2-3; 7 positions match TRBD1. CDR1 and CDR2 (germline): SGHTA, FQGNSA. This CDR3 region has 14 residues. V was pared by 5 bases and J by 4 bases, with 6 bases of the junction left unmatched. In DNA, the CDR3 is TGTGCCAGCAGCCTTGACAGGGTTGCAGATACGCAGTATTTT. Protein sequence: CASSLDRVADTQYF. Full variable domain (remainder filled in from reference TRBV7-2 and TRBJ2-3): GAGVSQSPSNKVTEKGKDVELRCDPISGHTALYWYRQSLGQGLEFLIYFQGNSAPDKSGLPSDRFSAERTGGSVSTLTIQRTQQEDSAVYLCASSLDRVADTQYFGPGTRLTVL.

The chain has TRBV2 and TRBJ1-2; the match to TRBD1 covers 7 bases. J was trimmed by 3 bases and V by 5 bases; bases with no gene match: 9. This CDR3 comprises 15 residues. Germline assignment: CDR1 SNHLY and CDR2 FYNNEI. The CDR3 is CASSKSGTDHYGYTF. CDR3 nucleotides: TGTGCCAGCAGTAAGTCCGGGACAGATCACTATGGCTACACCTTC.